Each of the 8 T cell receptor beta chains below was sequenced from the same sample in a study of lymphopenia after photon versus proton radiotherapy. Sequencing used immunoSEQ multiplex PCR; TCRdb keeps in-frame clones, though not all of them. The sample gives 20,000 to 25,000 clones, roughly 81% of which show up once; over 2.5% is in the top ten. This specimen was peripheral blood, taken from a patient treated with photon-based radiotherapy. Receptors originate from a woman aged 45-65 years with pancreatic cancer.

V is TRBV7-9 and J is TRBJ2-5; TRBD2 aligns across 9 bases. Germline trimming cut 4 bases from V and 5 bases from J; bases unmatched to any gene: 14. There are 17 residues in the CDR3. Looked up from germline, CDR1 is SEHNR and CDR2 is FQNEAQ (reference sequence). CDR3 protein: CASSSGGLAGPQETQYF. The CDR3 DNA reads as TGTGCCAGCAGCTCCGGCGGGCTAGCGGGACCCCAGGAGACCCAGTACTTC.

The chain combines TRBV7-2 with TRBJ2-1; maybe TRBD2 (6 bases). The germline CDR1 and CDR2 sequences are SGHTA and FQGNSA. The CDR3 spans 14 residues. The V gene lost 5 bases and the J gene lost 9 bases, with 17 bases spanning the gap. CDR3 in DNA: TGTGCCAGCAGCGTTGGACTACCCCACAGTGAGCAGTTCTTC. Translation gives CASSVGLPHSEQFF. The full variable domain, in which reference TRBV7-2 and TRBJ2-1 provide the parts outside the CDR3, is GAGVSQSPSNKVTEKGKDVELRCDPISGHTALYWYRQSLGQGLEFLIYFQGNSAPDKSGLPSDRFSAERTGGSVSTLTIQRTQQEDSAVYLCASSVGLPHSEQFFGPGTRLTVL.

The chain uses TRBV25-1 and TRBJ2-3; D possibly corresponds to TRBD1 (6 bases). Trimming cost V 5 bases and J 6 bases, with 12 bases left between them. The CDR3 is made up of 13 amino acids. Germline CDR1 and CDR2: MGHDK and SYGVNS. CDR3 DNA: TGTGCCAGCAGTATTGGACAGCCCGATACGCAGTATTTT. It yields the protein CASSIGQPDTQYF.

This sequence joins TRBV6-1 and TRBJ1-4, with D tentatively TRBD1 (6 bases). V was pared by 6 bases and J by 7 bases, with 18 bases between. Germline loops: CDR1 MNHNS, CDR2 SASEGT. The CDR3 extends over 15 amino acids. CDR3 DNA sequence: TGTGCCAGCAGAGCAACAGGGAAGGGTGGTGAAAAACTGTTTTTT. Amino acid sequence: CASRATGKGGEKLFF.

The gene calls are TRBV4-3 and TRBJ2-2, with no clear D. The germline V and J ends were trimmed by 0 bases and 2 bases, with 7 bases remaining between them. The germline CDR1 and CDR2 sequences are LGHNA and YSLEER. This CDR3 comprises 15 residues. This CDR3 is CASSQDPLNTGELFF. The CDR3 DNA reads as TGCGCCAGCAGCCAAGATCCCCTAAACACCGGGGAGCTGTTTTTT.

The gene calls are TRBV20-1 and TRBJ2-1; D uncertain. Germline values: CDR1 DFQATT, CDR2 SNEGSKA (reference sequence). This CDR3 region has 11 residues. The ends were cut back, 5 bases at V and 10 bases at J, with 12 bases in the middle. This CDR3 reads CSALVPREQFF. The CDR3 nucleotides read TGCAGTGCTCTAGTCCCTAGGGAGCAGTTCTTC.

This sequence joins TRBV29-1 and TRBJ2-7; D possibly corresponds to TRBD2 (5 bases). CDR3 length: 13 residues. Germline values: CDR1 SQVTM, CDR2 ANQGSEA. V lost 2 bases and J 3 bases, leaving 11 bases between the germline ends. CDR3 coding DNA: TGCAGCGTTGAAACTACGGAGGACTACGAGCAGTACTTC. The encoded protein is CSVETTEDYEQYF.

The chain uses TRBV19 and TRBJ2-2; possibly TRBD1 or TRBD2 for D (6 bases each). V was clipped by 4 bases and J by 4 bases, with 16 bases between them. This CDR3 contains 16 residues. Looked up from germline, CDR1 is LNHDA and CDR2 is SQIVND (reference sequence). The CDR3 is CASSKSGEVATGELFF. The CDR3 bases are TGTGCCAGTAGTAAATCAGGGGAGGTTGCCACCGGGGAGCTGTTTTTT.